A selection of T cell receptor beta chains follows, all from one sample in a study of blood T cell repertoires in COVID-19. Repertoires were generated with immunoSEQ multiplex PCR, while TCRdb's copy carries only in-frame clones and drops some. The table lists around 130,000 clones, 82% of them singletons, with 4% to 5% in the top ten. The material sequenced was peripheral blood. The receptors here all came from a woman aged 80 or over with acute or convalescent COVID-19. The CDR3 runs from the conserved cysteine through the conserved F or W. The order of the fields is J gene, V gene, CDR3 protein.

j_call: TRBJ2-7
v_call: TRBV24-1
cdr3_aa: CATDRVRGESYEQYF

j_call: TRBJ2-1
v_call: TRBV18
cdr3_aa: CASSPGTSYSNEQFF

j_call: TRBJ2-1
v_call: TRBV10-3
cdr3_aa: CAISESVASLDNEQFF

j_call: TRBJ2-1
v_call: TRBV28
cdr3_aa: CASSLGGAYNEQFF

j_call: TRBJ2-3
v_call: TRBV19
cdr3_aa: CASSIRQRATDTQYF

j_call: TRBJ2-3
v_call: TRBV19
cdr3_aa: CASSITRRPTDTQYF

j_call: TRBJ2-3
v_call: TRBV3-1/TRBV3-2
cdr3_aa: CASSQDRGNTDTQYF

j_call: TRBJ1-2
v_call: TRBV6-5
cdr3_aa: CASSRDRDQGYTF

j_call: TRBJ1-5
v_call: TRBV6-5
cdr3_aa: CATWAWPSNQPQHF

j_call: TRBJ1-1
v_call: TRBV4-1
cdr3_aa: CASSQVGIAEAFF

j_call: TRBJ2-7
v_call: TRBV5-1
cdr3_aa: CASSFLTGSYEQYF

j_call: TRBJ2-1
v_call: TRBV7-9
cdr3_aa: CASSPIHSGSEQFF

j_call: TRBJ2-7
v_call: TRBV5-4
cdr3_aa: CASSLQGAVNEQYF

j_call: TRBJ1-2
v_call: TRBV3-1/TRBV3-2
cdr3_aa: CASSLRGAGTNYGYTF

j_call: TRBJ1-2
v_call: TRBV10-3
cdr3_aa: CAPHQGPGEPNYGYTF

j_call: TRBJ2-1
v_call: TRBV27
cdr3_aa: CASSIGGSLNEQFF

j_call: TRBJ2-7
v_call: TRBV7-8
cdr3_aa: CASSLVVGGVSWEQYF

j_call: TRBJ1-6
v_call: TRBV2
cdr3_aa: CASLINLRGTFSNNSPLHF

j_call: TRBJ2-7
v_call: TRBV5-1
cdr3_aa: CASSLAPGATYEQYF

j_call: TRBJ2-3
v_call: TRBV11-1
cdr3_aa: CASSARTGGVDTQYF

j_call: TRBJ1-5
v_call: TRBV5-1
cdr3_aa: CASSYETGNQPQHF

j_call: TRBJ1-6
v_call: TRBV18
cdr3_aa: CASSPRGGADSPLHF

j_call: TRBJ2-2
v_call: TRBV19
cdr3_aa: CASTQAGAVNTGELFF

j_call: TRBJ2-7
v_call: TRBV4-1
cdr3_aa: CASSQGGGRYEQYF

j_call: TRBJ1-4
v_call: TRBV2
cdr3_aa: CASSEYGPGGGEKLFF

j_call: TRBJ1-4
v_call: TRBV15
cdr3_aa: CATSAGQGAANEKLFF

j_call: TRBJ2-7
v_call: TRBV11-2
cdr3_aa: CASSLGRGGGVSYEQYF

j_call: TRBJ2-3
v_call: TRBV5-1
cdr3_aa: CASSLGGAGARGTDTQYF

j_call: TRBJ1-6
v_call: TRBV15
cdr3_aa: CATSRDGGTNSPLHF

j_call: TRBJ1-6
v_call: TRBV2
cdr3_aa: CASLGQSSNSPLHF

j_call: TRBJ1-3
v_call: TRBV5-1
cdr3_aa: CASSLGPSGERPGNTIYF

j_call: TRBJ2-5
v_call: TRBV5-1
cdr3_aa: CASSLARQQQETQYF

j_call: TRBJ1-3
v_call: TRBV7-2
cdr3_aa: CASSLGPGPGNTIYF

j_call: TRBJ1-5
v_call: TRBV5-8
cdr3_aa: CASSLSQGPQHF

j_call: TRBJ1-2
v_call: TRBV7-3
cdr3_aa: CASSLTRRGEGYTF

j_call: TRBJ2-1
v_call: TRBV7-3
cdr3_aa: CASSKETAYEQFF

j_call: TRBJ1-1
v_call: TRBV27
cdr3_aa: CASSYLSGQFEAFF

j_call: TRBJ1-2
v_call: TRBV2
cdr3_aa: CASSPGAGVYGYTF

j_call: TRBJ2-7
v_call: TRBV5-1
cdr3_aa: CASSMIGGFYEQYF

j_call: TRBJ2-1
v_call: TRBV11-2
cdr3_aa: CASSYSGQGGQFF

j_call: TRBJ2-5
v_call: TRBV27
cdr3_aa: CASSLGGGGAETQYF

j_call: TRBJ1-4
v_call: TRBV15
cdr3_aa: CATSREVGVGRASEKLFF

j_call: TRBJ1-5
v_call: TRBV4-2
cdr3_aa: CASSHQEGRNQPQHF

j_call: TRBJ2-7
v_call: TRBV9
cdr3_aa: CASSVETGERYEQYF

j_call: TRBJ2-3
v_call: TRBV18
cdr3_aa: CASSLRTEVGATQYF

j_call: TRBJ2-7
v_call: TRBV18
cdr3_aa: CASSDGGIGYEQYF

j_call: TRBJ2-7
v_call: TRBV29-1
cdr3_aa: CSVGSRDTHYYEQYF

j_call: TRBJ2-5
v_call: TRBV18
cdr3_aa: CASSPTVSETQYF

j_call: TRBJ2-1
v_call: TRBV12-3/TRBV12-4
cdr3_aa: CASSLSRHWSQFF

j_call: TRBJ2-1
v_call: TRBV5-6
cdr3_aa: CASSPKGAASYNEQFF

j_call: TRBJ2-7
v_call: TRBV3-1/TRBV3-2
cdr3_aa: CASSQGRGGYEQYF

j_call: TRBJ1-2
v_call: TRBV7-9
cdr3_aa: CASSSGGLSNYGYTF

j_call: TRBJ1-6
v_call: TRBV13
cdr3_aa: CASSLGPRSSYNSPLHF

j_call: TRBJ2-5
v_call: TRBV7-9
cdr3_aa: CASRFLETQYF

j_call: TRBJ2-2
v_call: TRBV19
cdr3_aa: CASSRGTGRAGELFF